This TCR beta chain was sequenced for a study of T cell clonotyping in hematopoietic cell transplantation. The CDR3 has 12 amino acids. CDR1 is GTSNPN and CDR2 is SVGIG in the germline V gene (reference sequence). V shed 3 bases and J shed 4 bases, with 9 bases lying between them. Libraries were prepared by immunoSEQ multiplex PCR; TCRdb keeps only in-frame clonotypes and omits some of them. This sample has about 2,000 clones, with 79% found just once. Note on this clone: The antigen is not known.

Study-wide results and limits: CD4 and CD8 repertoire contributions could not be separated without sorting. Graft donor and pretransplant recipient Inverse Simpson Index values predicted broader posttransplant TCR diversity.

The chain is built from TRBV30 and TRBJ1-2; no reliable D call. The sequencing here drew on peripheral blood mononuclear cells, taken 30 days after allogeneic stem cell transplant. The sequence was obtained from a male patient between 50 and 60 years old who had an allogeneic stem cell transplant from an unrelated donor, so the T cells may come from the graft donor. Some clones in this sample may be carry-over from other donors' samples. CDR3 loop: CAWRTSIYGYTF. CDR3 in DNA: TGTGCCTGGAGGACGTCAATCTATGGCTACACCTTC.